Below, 13 T cell receptor beta chains from the same sample are listed, as sequenced in a study of shared clonotypes between healthy human individuals. Profiling relied on immunoSEQ multiplex PCR, and the TCRdb table lists in-frame clones only, not all of them. The repertoire has approximately 2.3 million clones, 85% to 95% of them found once; the top ten carry 0.35% to 0.5%. Sequenced material: naive CD4+ T cells from PBMCs. Subset of the sample: CD45RA+ positively selected. These receptor sequences come from a man aged 18 to 35 in good health. Some clones in this sample may be carry-over from other donors' samples.

The chain carries TRBV18 and TRBJ1-1; possibly TRBD1 for D (6 bases). The germline gives CDR1 KGHSH, CDR2 LQKENI. CDR3 length: 16 amino acids. V dropped 4 bases and J dropped 4 bases, with 19 bases sitting between them. CDR3 residues: CASSQFNRAPTTEAFF. CDR3 sequence (DNA): TGTGCCAGCTCACAGTTTAACAGGGCCCCCACCACTGAAGCTTTCTTT. The variable domain in full, completed from reference TRBV18 and TRBJ1-1, reads NAGVMQNPRHLVRRRGQEARLRCSPMKGHSHVYWYRQLPEEGLKFMVYLQKENIIDESGMPKERFSAEFPKEGPSILRIQQVVRGDSAAYFCASSQFNRAPTTEAFFGQGTRLTVV.

CDR3 loop: CASSPRTGGDNEQFF. The DNA of the CDR3 is TGTGCCAGCAGCCCACGGACAGGGGGGGACAATGAGCAGTTCTTC. The chain has TRBV9 and TRBJ2-1, with 10 bases that match TRBD1. Losses at the gene ends were 4 bases for V and 5 bases for J; bases not matched to a gene: 6. Germline V CDR1 and CDR2: SGDLS, YYNGEE. The CDR3 sequence is 15 residues long.

The V call is TRBV5-1, the J call TRBJ2-1; D is possibly TRBD1 (6 bases). The CDR3 sequence is 13 residues long. Germline V gene data show CDR1 as SGHRS and CDR2 as YFSETQ. The V end was cut by 4 bases, the J end by 9 bases, with 14 bases between. The CDR3 loop reads CASSAGVAGEQFF. CDR3 in DNA: TGCGCCAGCAGCGCAGGGGTGGCGGGTGAGCAGTTCTTC.

V usage is TRBV28 and J usage is TRBJ1-5; TRBD1 aligns across 7 bases. There are 13 residues in the CDR3. From germline, CDR1 is MDHEN and CDR2 SYDVKM. V shed 7 bases, J shed 10 bases, and the junction held 10 bases outside the gene matches. The CDR3 spells CASTQDRPLPQHF. In nucleotides, the CDR3 is TGTGCCAGCACCCAGGACAGGCCTCTTCCCCAGCATTTT.

The chain uses TRBV4-1 and TRBJ2-1; possibly TRBD1 for D (6 bases). Germline V CDR1 and CDR2: MGHRA, YSYEKL. There are 17 residues in the CDR3. V was shortened by 5 bases and J by 4 bases, with 21 bases between the two germline ends. The CDR3, as DNA: TGCGCCAGCAGCGTTTACGCCGGGACAAGCCTATACAATGAGCAGTTCTTC. It yields the protein CASSVYAGTSLYNEQFF.

This clone was found once. This chain connects TRBV27 to TRBJ1-2; 9 positions match TRBD1. J was trimmed by 3 bases and V by 5 bases; bases with no gene match: 4. The CDR3 spans 14 residues. Germline V CDR1 and CDR2: MNHEY, SMNVEV (reference sequence). CDR3 DNA: TGTGCCAGCAGTAACACAGGGGGCGACTATGGCTACACCTTC. It yields the protein CASSNTGGDYGYTF.

V is TRBV11-2 and J is TRBJ2-2; D perhaps matches TRBD1 (5 bases). This CDR3 spans 15 amino acids. Germline-derived CDR1 and CDR2 are SGHAT and FQNNGV. The germline V and J ends were trimmed by 1 base and 3 bases, with 9 bases remaining between them. The CDR3 region has the DNA TGTGCCAGCAGCTTAGTAAGGGGTGACACCGGGGAGCTGTTTTTT. It translates to CASSLVRGDTGELFF.

The gene calls are TRBV14 and TRBJ2-2, with TRBD2 as a possible D gene (5 bases). The CDR3 has 16 amino acids. Trimming pared 1 base from V and 1 base from J, leaving 10 bases between. Germline V gene lookup returns CDR1 SGHDN and CDR2 FVKESK. CDR3 DNA sequence: TGTGCCAGCAGCCAAGCGGGGAGTTGGAACACCGGGGAGCTGTTTTTT. Amino acids: CASSQAGSWNTGELFF.

The gene calls are TRBV5-4 and TRBJ2-7, with unresolved D. Per the germline V gene, CDR1 is SGHNT and CDR2 is YYREEE (reference sequence). V shed 0 bases and J shed 6 bases, with 10 bases lying between them. The CDR3 has 13 residues. DNA for the CDR3: TGTGCCAGCAGCTTGGACTTCTCGGGCGAGCAGTACTTC. Amino acids: CASSLDFSGEQYF.

The chain employs TRBV5-1 and TRBJ2-1; TRBD1 might be the D (6 bases). This CDR3 is built from 14 residues. Deletions cut 5 bases from V and 0 bases from J, with 9 bases between. Germline CDR1 is SGHRS and CDR2 is YFSETQ. CDR3 sequence (DNA): TGCGCCAGCAGACCGGACAGCTCCTACAATGAGCAGTTCTTC. Its protein is CASRPDSSYNEQFF.

The chain recombines TRBV29-1 with TRBJ1-1; TRBD1 matches 9 bases. From germline, CDR1 is SQVTM and CDR2 ANQGSEA. The CDR3 loop spans 19 amino acids. V lost 7 bases and J lost 3; bases outside the gene matches: 24. CDR3 loop: CSANVVGTGKFGLDTEAFF. The CDR3 nucleotides are TGCAGCGCTAACGTGGTCGGGACAGGGAAATTCGGCCTAGACACTGAAGCTTTCTTT.

The V gene is TRBV15, the J gene TRBJ2-5; 7 bases agree with TRBD2. With 5 bases clipped from V and 1 base from J, the junction kept 1 base outside the gene matches. The CDR3 is made up of 13 amino acids. In germline, CDR1 is LNHNV, CDR2 YYDKDF (reference sequence). CDR3 bases: TGTGCCACCAGCGGCGGGAGCCAAGAGACCCAGTACTTC. As protein: CATSGGSQETQYF.

As concerns this clone: This may come from a read error, since a much larger clone is one base off. This sample also contains other DNA sequences that code for the same CDR3. The chain carries TRBV5-1 and TRBJ2-5; D is undetermined. There are 11 residues in the CDR3. Trimming pared 3 bases from V and 0 bases from J, leaving 0 bases between. CDR1 and CDR2 from the germline V gene are SGHRS and YFSETQ. CDR3 protein: CASSYQETQYF. The CDR3 DNA sequence: TGCGCCAGCAGCTACCAAGAGACCCAGTACTTC. The full variable domain, with the rest looked up from reference TRBV5-1 and TRBJ2-5, is KAGVTQTPRYLIKTRGQQVTLSCSPISGHRSVSWYQQTPGQGLQFLFEYFSETQRNKGNFPGRFSGRQFSNSRSEMNVSTLELGDSALYLCASSYQETQYFGPGTRLLVL.